Listed below are T cell receptor beta chains from one sample, sequenced in a study of blood T cells in healthy people across ages. In TCRdb, the 5' RACE reads were re-called with MiXCR into one record per CDR3 protein. The table has 650,000 to 800,000 distinct CDR3 sequences, under 65% seen once; the top ten hold approximately 15%. Sequenced: blood. All receptors derive from a woman aged 80 or over in good health. The CDR3 runs from the conserved cysteine through the conserved F or W. A D gene is named only where the DNA matches it firmly.

j_call	d_call	v_call	cdr3_aa
TRBJ2-2	NA	TRBV28	CASSSPVWAGELFF
TRBJ1-2	NA	TRBV6-6	CASSRTDVYGYTF
TRBJ1-1	TRBD1	TRBV29-1	CSGSRQGQSSAEAFF
TRBJ2-7	NA	TRBV3-1	CASSQDHGRLTRQYF
TRBJ1-4	NA	TRBV4-2	CASSQEEKFFRATNEKLFF
TRBJ1-1	NA	TRBV20-1	CSALRDTMNTEAFF
TRBJ2-3	NA	TRBV7-3	CASSLTPSGTDTQYF
TRBJ1-5	NA	TRBV6-2/TRBV6-3	CASSGGGLEPQHF
TRBJ1-1	NA	TRBV13	CASSLVGQNTEAFF
TRBJ2-1	TRBD2	TRBV3-1	CASSQASGGGEQFF
NA	NA	TRBV6-6	CASSYPTYSHEQYF
TRBJ1-2	NA	TRBV24-1	CATSDPGGGYTF
TRBJ1-4	NA	TRBV6-5	CASSYSYRGAASANEKLFF
TRBJ1-2	NA	TRBV12-3/TRBV12-4	CASSFKRPKEGYGYTF
TRBJ1-2	TRBD1	TRBV7-2	CASSTPGGRGYTF
TRBJ2-3	NA	TRBV5-1	CASSFDKWPDTQYF
TRBJ1-2	NA	TRBV10-3	CAISESIIYGYTF
TRBJ1-2	NA	TRBV14	CASSQFHRSTQPTYGYTF
TRBJ2-7	NA	TRBV7-2	CASSLEGWGEQYF
NA	TRBD1	TRBV7-2	CASSLRDSMYEQYF
TRBJ2-1	NA	TRBV2	CASANSASSYNEQFF
TRBJ2-7	NA	TRBV7-2	CASAGIYEQYF
TRBJ1-2	NA	TRBV5-1	CASSFGQNPTNYGYTF
TRBJ2-5	TRBD2	TRBV14	CASSQDSGSWETQYF
TRBJ2-5	NA	TRBV7-2	CASSLERKGNEQYF
TRBJ2-3	TRBD1	TRBV29-1	CSVAAGQGHDTQYF
TRBJ2-7	NA	TRBV12-3/TRBV12-4	CASSWGGSSYEQYF
TRBJ2-3	TRBD2	TRBV12-3/TRBV12-4	CASSLFPLAGGLDTQYF
TRBJ2-1	TRBD2	TRBV12-3/TRBV12-4	CASRSGRAHNEQFF
TRBJ2-1	TRBD2	TRBV7-3	CASSWGGNEQFF
TRBJ2-7	NA	TRBV30	CAWSVTGLHEQYF
TRBJ2-7	NA	TRBV21-1	CASSKGTGNGTYEQYF
TRBJ2-3	TRBD2	TRBV29-1	CSVETSGRTDTQYF
TRBJ2-3	TRBD2	TRBV5-1	CASSGGTSQSTDTQYF
TRBJ2-6	NA	TRBV12-3/TRBV12-4	CASGLWQGRGLSSGADVLTF
TRBJ2-1	TRBD2	TRBV3-1	CASSHLAGGYNEQFF
TRBJ2-3	NA	TRBV29-1	CSVVGQGRSSDTQYF
TRBJ1-6	NA	TRBV20-1	CSAQLEGRNSPLHF
TRBJ2-5	TRBD2	TRBV7-2	CASSTDLLAGAGTQYF
TRBJ2-3	NA	TRBV29-1	CSVVRGLETDTQYF
TRBJ2-1	TRBD1	TRBV2	CASSEALQGNEQFF
TRBJ2-3	NA	TRBV12-3/TRBV12-4	CASGRGKADTQYF
NA	TRBD1	TRBV10-1	CASSLPGQGDEQYF
TRBJ2-3	NA	TRBV6-2/TRBV6-3	CASSYGRGRSDTQYF
TRBJ2-5	NA	TRBV5-1	CASWRSQETQYF
TRBJ1-4	TRBD1	TRBV5-1	CASSRDRDSEKLFF
TRBJ2-5	NA	TRBV20-1	CIARGLGETQYF
TRBJ2-5	TRBD1	TRBV10-3	CAISGDRAVETQYF
TRBJ2-1	NA	TRBV7-9	CASSPNLPWEQFF
TRBJ2-1	TRBD1	TRBV29-1	CSVGQDDNEQNF
TRBJ1-6	NA	TRBV25-1	CASSRDNSPLHF
TRBJ2-7	TRBD1	TRBV6-5	CASSYSDTGAYEQYF
TRBJ2-5	NA	TRBV7-9	CASSLAASSGTQYF
TRBJ1-1	TRBD1	TRBV5-1	CASSLADRDSFTEAFF
TRBJ2-1	NA	TRBV28	CASSFLAGRDYNEQFF